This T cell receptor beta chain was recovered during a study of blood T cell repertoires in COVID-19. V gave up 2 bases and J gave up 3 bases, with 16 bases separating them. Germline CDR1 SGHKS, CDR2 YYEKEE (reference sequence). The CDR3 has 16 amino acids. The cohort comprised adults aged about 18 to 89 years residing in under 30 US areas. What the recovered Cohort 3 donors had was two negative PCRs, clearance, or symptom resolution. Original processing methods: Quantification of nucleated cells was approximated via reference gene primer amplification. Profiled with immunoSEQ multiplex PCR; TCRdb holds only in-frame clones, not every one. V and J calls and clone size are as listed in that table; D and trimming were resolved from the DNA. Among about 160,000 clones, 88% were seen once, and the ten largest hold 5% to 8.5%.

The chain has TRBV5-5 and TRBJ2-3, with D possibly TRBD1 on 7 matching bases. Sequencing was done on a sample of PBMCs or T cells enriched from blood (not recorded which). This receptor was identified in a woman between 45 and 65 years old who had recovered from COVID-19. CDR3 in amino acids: CASSLRQGGFTDTQYF. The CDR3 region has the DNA TGTGCCAGCAGCTTAAGGCAGGGGGGATTTACAGATACGCAGTATTTT. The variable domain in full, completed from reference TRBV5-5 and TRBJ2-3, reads DAGVTQSPTHLIKTRGQQVTLRCSPISGHKSVSWYQQVLGQGPQFIFQYYEKEERGRGNFPDRFSARQFPNYSSELNVNALLLGDSALYLCASSLRQGGFTDTQYFGPGTRLTVL.